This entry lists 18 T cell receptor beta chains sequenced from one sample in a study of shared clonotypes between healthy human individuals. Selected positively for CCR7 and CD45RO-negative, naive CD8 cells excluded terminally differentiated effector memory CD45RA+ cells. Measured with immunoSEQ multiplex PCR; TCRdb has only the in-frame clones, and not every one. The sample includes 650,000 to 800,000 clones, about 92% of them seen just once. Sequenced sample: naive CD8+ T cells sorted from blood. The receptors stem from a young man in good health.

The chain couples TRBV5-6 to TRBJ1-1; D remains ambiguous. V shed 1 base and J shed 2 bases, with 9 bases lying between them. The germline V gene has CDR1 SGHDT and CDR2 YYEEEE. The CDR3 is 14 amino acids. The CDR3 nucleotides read TGTGCCAGCAGCTTGTTTTTCGAAAACACTGAAGCTTTCTTT. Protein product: CASSLFFENTEAFF. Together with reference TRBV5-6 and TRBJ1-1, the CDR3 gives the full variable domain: DAGVTQSPTHLIKTRGQQVTLRCSPKSGHDTVSWYQQALGQGPQFIFQYYEEEERQRGNFPDRFSGHQFPNYSSELNVNALLLGDSALYLCASSLFFENTEAFFGQGTRLTVV.

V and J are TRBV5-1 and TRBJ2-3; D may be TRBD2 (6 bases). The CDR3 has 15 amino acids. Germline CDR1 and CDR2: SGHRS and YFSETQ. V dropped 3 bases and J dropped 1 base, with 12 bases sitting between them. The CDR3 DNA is TGCGCCAGCAGCTACCAGACTAGAGGCACAGATACGCAGTATTTT. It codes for CASSYQTRGTDTQYF.

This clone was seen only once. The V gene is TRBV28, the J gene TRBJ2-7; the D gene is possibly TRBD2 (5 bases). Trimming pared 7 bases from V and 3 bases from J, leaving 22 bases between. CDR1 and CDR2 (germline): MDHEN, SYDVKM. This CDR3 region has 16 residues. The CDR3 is CASNPSRTRGSYEQYF. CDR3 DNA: TGTGCCAGCAACCCTAGCCGGACCCGAGGAAGCTACGAGCAGTACTTC.

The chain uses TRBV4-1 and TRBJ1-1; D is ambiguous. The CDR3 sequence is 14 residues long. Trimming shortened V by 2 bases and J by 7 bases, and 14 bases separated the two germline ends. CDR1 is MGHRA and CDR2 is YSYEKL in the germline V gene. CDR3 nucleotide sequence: TGCGCCAGCAGCCAATTACAGCCAGCAATTGAAGCTTTCTTT. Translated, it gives CASSQLQPAIEAFF.

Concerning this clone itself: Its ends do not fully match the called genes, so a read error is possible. As DNA, the CDR3 is TGTGCCAGCAGCGTAGAGTCCCCCTACGAGCAGTACTTT. Residues: CASSVESPYEQYF. The chain employs TRBV9 and TRBJ2-7; D not certain. The CDR3 extends over 13 amino acids. Germline lookup yields CDR1 SGDLS and CDR2 YYNGEE.

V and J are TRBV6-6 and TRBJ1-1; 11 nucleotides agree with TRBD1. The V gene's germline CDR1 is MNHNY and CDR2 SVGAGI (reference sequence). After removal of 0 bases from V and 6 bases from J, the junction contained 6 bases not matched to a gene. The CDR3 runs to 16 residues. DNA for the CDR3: TGTGCCAGCAGTTACTCGAGGACAGGGGGCGCCCCTGAAGCTTTCTTT. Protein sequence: CASSYSRTGGAPEAFF.

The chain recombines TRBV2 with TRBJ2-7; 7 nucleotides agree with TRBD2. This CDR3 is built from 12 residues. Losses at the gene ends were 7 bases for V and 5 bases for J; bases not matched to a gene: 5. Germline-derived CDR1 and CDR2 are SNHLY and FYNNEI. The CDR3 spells CASTEGGNEQYF. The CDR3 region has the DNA TGTGCCAGCACCGAGGGAGGGAACGAGCAGTACTTC.

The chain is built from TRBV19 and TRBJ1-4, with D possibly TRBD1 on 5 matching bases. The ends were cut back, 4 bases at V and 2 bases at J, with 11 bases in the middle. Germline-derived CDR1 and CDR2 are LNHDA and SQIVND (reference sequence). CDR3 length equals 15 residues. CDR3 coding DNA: TGTGCCAGTAGTACCATCAGGGACACTAATGAAAAACTGTTTTTT. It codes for CASSTIRDTNEKLFF.

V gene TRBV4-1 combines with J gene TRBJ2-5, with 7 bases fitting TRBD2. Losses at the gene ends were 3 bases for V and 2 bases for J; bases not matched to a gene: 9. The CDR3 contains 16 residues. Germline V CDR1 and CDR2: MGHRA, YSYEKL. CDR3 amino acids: CASSHPSAGDQETQYF. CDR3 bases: TGCGCCAGCAGCCATCCCTCCGCGGGAGATCAAGAGACCCAGTACTTC.

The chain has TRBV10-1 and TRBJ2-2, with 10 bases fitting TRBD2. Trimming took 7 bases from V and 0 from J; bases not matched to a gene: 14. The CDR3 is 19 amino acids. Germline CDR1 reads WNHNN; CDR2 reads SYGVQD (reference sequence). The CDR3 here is CASIILKREGHANTGELFF. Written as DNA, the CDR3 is TGCGCCAGCATCATCCTAAAGCGGGAGGGCCACGCGAACACCGGGGAGCTGTTTTTT.

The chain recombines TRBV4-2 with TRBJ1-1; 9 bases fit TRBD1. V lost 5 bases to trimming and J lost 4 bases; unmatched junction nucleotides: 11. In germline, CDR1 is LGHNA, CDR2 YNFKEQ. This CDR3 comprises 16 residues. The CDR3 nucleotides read TGTGCCAGCAGCTCCCCCCGGACAGGGGAGGCCACTGAAGCTTTCTTT. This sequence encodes CASSSPRTGEATEAFF.

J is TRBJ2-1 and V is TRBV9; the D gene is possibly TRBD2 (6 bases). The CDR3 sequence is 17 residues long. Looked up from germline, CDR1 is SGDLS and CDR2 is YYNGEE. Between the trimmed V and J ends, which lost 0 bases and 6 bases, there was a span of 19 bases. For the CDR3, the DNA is TGTGCCAGCAGCGTAGCGGGTATGGCGGGAATGCTCAATGAGCAGTTCTTC. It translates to CASSVAGMAGMLNEQFF.

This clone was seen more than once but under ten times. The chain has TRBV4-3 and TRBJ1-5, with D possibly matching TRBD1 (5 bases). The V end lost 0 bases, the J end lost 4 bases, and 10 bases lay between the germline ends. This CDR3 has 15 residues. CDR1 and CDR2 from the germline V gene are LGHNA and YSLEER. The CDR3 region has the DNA TGCGCCAGCAGCCAAGATGGGCAGGGTAATCAGCCCCAGCATTTT. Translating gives CASSQDGQGNQPQHF.

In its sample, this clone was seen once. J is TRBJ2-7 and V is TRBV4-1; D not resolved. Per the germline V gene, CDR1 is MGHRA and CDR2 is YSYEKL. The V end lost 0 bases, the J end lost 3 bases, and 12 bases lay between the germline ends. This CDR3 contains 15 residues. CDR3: CASSQDPSDVYEQYF. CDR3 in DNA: TGCGCCAGCAGCCAAGACCCCTCCGACGTCTACGAGCAGTACTTC.

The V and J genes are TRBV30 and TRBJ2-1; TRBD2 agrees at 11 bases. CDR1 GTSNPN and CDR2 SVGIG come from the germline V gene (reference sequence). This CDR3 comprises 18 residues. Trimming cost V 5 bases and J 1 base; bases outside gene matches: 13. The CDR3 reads CAWDPTSGRANSYNEQFF. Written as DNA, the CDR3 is TGTGCCTGGGATCCCACTAGCGGGAGAGCCAATTCCTACAATGAGCAGTTCTTC.

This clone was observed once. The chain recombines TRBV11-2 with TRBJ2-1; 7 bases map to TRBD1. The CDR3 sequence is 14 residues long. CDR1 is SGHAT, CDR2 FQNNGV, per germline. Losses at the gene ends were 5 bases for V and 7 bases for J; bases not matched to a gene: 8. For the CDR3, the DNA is TGTGCCAGCAGCCTTCAGGGGGTGTGGAATGAGCAGTTCTTC. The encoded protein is CASSLQGVWNEQFF.

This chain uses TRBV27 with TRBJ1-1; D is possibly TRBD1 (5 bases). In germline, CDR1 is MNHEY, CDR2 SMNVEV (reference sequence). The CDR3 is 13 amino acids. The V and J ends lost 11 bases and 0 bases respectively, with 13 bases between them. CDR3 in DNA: TGTGCCGCTGGGGCGGGGCTGAACACTGAAGCTTTCTTT. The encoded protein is CAAGAGLNTEAFF.

CDR3 sequence reads: CASSLGPIYEQYF. CDR3 nucleotides: TGTGCCAGCAGTTTAGGACCAATCTACGAGCAGTACTTC. This rearrangement joins TRBV27 to TRBJ2-7; D remains ambiguous. The length of the CDR3 is 13 residues. The ends were cut back, 2 bases at V and 3 bases at J, with 8 bases in the middle. CDR1 MNHEY and CDR2 SMNVEV come from the germline V gene (reference sequence).